This T cell receptor beta chain was sequenced in a study of cytomegalovirus exposure and HLA in healthy donors. Germline V gives CDR1 SGHTA, CDR2 FQGTGA. This CDR3 is 15 amino acids long. Trimming cost V 5 bases and J 4 bases, with 12 bases left between them. The PCR employed 60 Vbeta primers together with 13 Jbeta primers. The table came from immunoSEQ multiplex PCR; TCRdb's copy has only in-frame clones and leaves some out. The table lists roughly 160,000 clones, approximately 80% of them singletons. The receptor's source is a woman in her twenties or thirties in good health and CMV-seropositive. This chain connects TRBV7-3 to TRBJ2-6, with a tentative D call TRBD2 (6 bases). Sequenced input: PBMCs. The CDR3 region has the DNA TGTGCCAGCAGCAGAACTAGCATGGGGGCCAACGTCCTGACTTTC. It specifies CASSRTSMGANVLTF.